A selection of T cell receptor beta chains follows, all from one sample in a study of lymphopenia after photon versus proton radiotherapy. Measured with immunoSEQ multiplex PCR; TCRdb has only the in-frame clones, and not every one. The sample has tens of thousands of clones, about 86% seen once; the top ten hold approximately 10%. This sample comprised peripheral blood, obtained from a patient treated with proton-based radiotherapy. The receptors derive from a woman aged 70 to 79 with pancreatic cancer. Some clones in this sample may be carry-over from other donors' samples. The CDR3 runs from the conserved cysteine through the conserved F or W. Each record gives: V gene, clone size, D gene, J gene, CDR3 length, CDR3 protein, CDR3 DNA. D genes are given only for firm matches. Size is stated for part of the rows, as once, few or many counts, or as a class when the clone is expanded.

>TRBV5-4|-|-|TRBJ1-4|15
CASSPGTATFEKLFF
TGTGCCAGCAGCCCCGGCACGGCTACCTTTGAAAAACTGTTTTTT
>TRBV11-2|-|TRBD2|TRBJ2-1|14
CASSLSGSYNEQFF
TGTGCCAGCAGCTTAAGCGGGAGCTACAATGAGCAGTTCTTC
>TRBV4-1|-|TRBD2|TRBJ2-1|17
CASSRVLAEISYNEQFF
TGCGCCAGCAGCCGAGTTCTAGCGGAAATTTCCTACAATGAGCAGTTCTTC
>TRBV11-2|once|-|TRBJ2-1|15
CASSLDPRVHNEQFF
TGTGCCAGCAGCTTAGATCCGAGGGTCCACAATGAGCAGTTCTTC
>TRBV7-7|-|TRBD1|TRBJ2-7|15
CASSLGTGGTYEQYF
TGTGCTAGCAGCTTAGGGACAGGGGGCACCTACGAGCAGTACTTC
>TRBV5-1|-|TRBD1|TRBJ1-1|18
CASSLGSGTGLMNTEAFF
TGCGCCAGCAGCTTGGGGTCAGGGACAGGGCTCATGAACACTGAAGCTTTCTTT
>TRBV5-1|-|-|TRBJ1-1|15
CASSPAGGTNTEAFF
TGCGCCAGCAGCCCGGCGGGGGGCACAAACACTGAAGCTTTCTTT
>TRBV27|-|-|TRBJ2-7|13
CASSPSRGAGQYF
TGTGCCAGCAGTCCGTCCAGGGGCGCAGGGCAGTACTTC
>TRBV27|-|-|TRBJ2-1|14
CASRTDSSYNEQFF
TGTGCCAGCAGGACTGACAGCTCCTACAATGAGCAGTTCTTC
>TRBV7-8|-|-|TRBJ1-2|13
CASSPTGHYGYTF
TGTGCCAGCAGCCCTACAGGGCACTATGGCTACACCTTC
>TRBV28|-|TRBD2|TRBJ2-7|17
CASSTPPWTSGTYEQYF
TGTGCCAGCAGCACTCCCCCCTGGACTAGCGGGACCTACGAGCAGTACTTC
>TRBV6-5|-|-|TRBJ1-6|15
CASSYVRNGNSPLHF
TGTGCCAGCAGTTACGTGAGGAATGGGAATTCACCCCTCCACTTT
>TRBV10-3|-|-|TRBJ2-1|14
CAISEGGAINEQFF
TGTGCCATCAGTGAGGGGGGAGCGATCAATGAGCAGTTCTTC
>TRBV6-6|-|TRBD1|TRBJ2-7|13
CASTNRGSYEQYF
TGTGCCAGCACGAACAGGGGGTCGTACGAGCAGTACTTC
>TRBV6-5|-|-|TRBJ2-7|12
CASSSTGSEQYF
TGTGCCAGCAGCTCCACAGGGAGCGAGCAGTACTTC
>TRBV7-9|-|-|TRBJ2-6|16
CASSPGQSSGANVLTF
TGTGCCAGCAGCCCGGGACAAAGCTCTGGGGCCAACGTCCTGACTTTC
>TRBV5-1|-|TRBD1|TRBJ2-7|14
CASSNPGQGYEQYF
TGCGCCAGCAGTAATCCGGGACAGGGGTACGAGCAGTACTTC
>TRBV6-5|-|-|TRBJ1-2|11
CASSYSYGYTF
TGTGCCAGCAGTTACAGCTATGGCTACACCTTC
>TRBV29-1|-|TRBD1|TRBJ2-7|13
CSVVRQGAGEQYF
TGCAGCGTCGTCCGACAGGGGGCGGGTGAGCAGTACTTC
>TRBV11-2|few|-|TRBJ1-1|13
CASMRTANTEAFF
TGTGCCAGCATGAGGACAGCGAACACTGAAGCTTTCTTT
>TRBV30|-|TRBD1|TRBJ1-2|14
CAWMMDRVSDGYTF
TGTGCCTGGATGATGGACAGGGTTAGTGATGGCTACACCTTC
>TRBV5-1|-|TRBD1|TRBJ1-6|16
CASSLDSGGRNSPLHF
TGCGCCAGCAGCTTGGATTCAGGGGGCCGAAATTCACCCCTCCACTTT
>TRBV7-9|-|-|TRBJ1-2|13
CASSLDGGGGYTF
TGTGCCAGCAGCTTAGACGGGGGTGGTGGCTACACCTTC
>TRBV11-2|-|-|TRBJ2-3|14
CASSPSGSTDTQYF
TGTGCCAGCAGCCCGAGCGGGAGCACAGATACGCAGTATTTT
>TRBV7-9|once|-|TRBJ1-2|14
CASSPPGGGYGYTF
TGTGCCAGCAGCCCCCCTGGGGGCGGCTATGGCTACACCTTC
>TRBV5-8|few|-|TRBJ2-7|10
CASSLAEQYF
TGTGCCAGCAGCTTGGCCGAGCAGTACTTC
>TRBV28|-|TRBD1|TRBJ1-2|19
CASRAIFPTGGPTNYGYTF
TGTGCCAGCAGAGCAATTTTTCCGACAGGGGGCCCTACTAACTATGGCTACACCTTC
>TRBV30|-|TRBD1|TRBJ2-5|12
CAWDRVGETQYF
TGTGCCTGGGACAGGGTGGGGGAGACCCAGTACTTC
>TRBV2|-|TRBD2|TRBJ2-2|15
CASSQASGNTGELFF
TGTGCCAGCAGTCAGGCTAGCGGGAACACCGGGGAGCTGTTTTTT
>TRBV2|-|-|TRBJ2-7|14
CASTPGATSYEQYF
TGTGCCAGCACCCCAGGGGCGACCTCCTACGAGCAGTACTTC
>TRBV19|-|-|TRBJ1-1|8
CARLEAFF
TGTGCCAGGCTCGAAGCTTTCTTT
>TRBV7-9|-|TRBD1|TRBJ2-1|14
CASSSDDRVNEQFF
TGTGCCAGCAGCTCAGACGACAGGGTCAATGAGCAGTTCTTC
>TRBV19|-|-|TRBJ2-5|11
CASSIEETQYF
TGTGCCAGTAGTATAGAAGAGACCCAGTACTTC
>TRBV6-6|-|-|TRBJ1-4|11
CASSNLEKLFF
TGTGCCAGCAGTAACTTAGAAAAACTGTTTTTT
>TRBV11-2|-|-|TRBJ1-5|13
CASSLHGNQPQHF
TGTGCCAGCAGCTTACACGGTAATCAGCCCCAGCATTTT
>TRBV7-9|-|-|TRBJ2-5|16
CASSPGGLLTKETQYF
TGTGCCAGCAGCCCAGGAGGACTACTTACCAAAGAGACCCAGTACTTC
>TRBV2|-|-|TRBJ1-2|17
CASSEASAGVWDYGYTF
TGTGCCAGCAGTGAAGCTTCAGCAGGGGTATGGGATTATGGCTACACCTTC
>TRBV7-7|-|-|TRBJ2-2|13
CASSPGFTGELFF
TGTGCTAGCAGCCCAGGATTCACCGGGGAGCTGTTTTTT
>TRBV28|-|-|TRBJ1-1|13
CASSSQLGTEAFF
TGTGCCAGCAGTTCCCAACTTGGGACTGAAGCTTTCTTT
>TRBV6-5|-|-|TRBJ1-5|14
CASSSWSSNQPQHF
TGTGCCAGCAGTTCCTGGAGTAGCAATCAGCCCCAGCATTTT
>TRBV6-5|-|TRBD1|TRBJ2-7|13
CATDRGLSYEQYF
TGTGCCACCGACAGGGGCCTCTCCTACGAGCAGTACTTC
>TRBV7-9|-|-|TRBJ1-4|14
CASSLVTVNEKLFF
TGTGCCAGCAGCTTAGTGACAGTTAATGAAAAACTGTTTTTT
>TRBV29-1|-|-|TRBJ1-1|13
CSVGGGGDTEAFF
TGCAGCGTTGGTGGGGGAGGGGACACTGAAGCTTTCTTT
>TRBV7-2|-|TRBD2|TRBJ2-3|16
CASSLALAGEADTQYF
TGTGCCAGCAGCTTAGCGCTAGCGGGAGAGGCAGATACGCAGTATTTT
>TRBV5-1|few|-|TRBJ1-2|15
CASSLGSVTNYGYTF
TGCGCCAGCAGCTTAGGTTCGGTTACTAACTATGGCTACACCTTC